Listed here are 7 T cell receptor beta chains from one sample, sequenced in a study of beta chain features in type 1 diabetes (dated by TCRdb to 2017 to 2018). These receptors' targets are unknown. Library preparation used the immunoSEQ multiplex PCR assay. All of the isolated RNA was reverse transcribed with the High Capacity cDNA Reverse Transcription Kit, so expressed TCRB transcripts were sequenced. In TCRdb, the immuneACCESS table is reduced to in-frame sequences with V and J assigned. These tables do not hold every clone; where another copy was compared, an unresolved V gene accounts for under half, and the others remain unexplained. In all, the sample holds a few hundred thousand clones, and approximately 25% of those were seen once. 0.012% of the sample is held by the ten biggest clonotypes. The paper's findings and limits, for the study overall: A moderate but significant shortening of TCRB CDR3 length was observed in type 1 diabetes patients in all four CD4+ subsets.

Material for sequencing was naive CD4+ T cells from blood. What the cell subset or site label conveys for this sample: true naive CD4+ T cells. The receptors originated from a young woman with type 1 diabetes.

V gene TRBV6-5 combines with J gene TRBJ1-3, with TRBD1 identical over 7 bases. The CDR3 is made up of 13 amino acids. Germline values: CDR1 MNHEY, CDR2 SVGAGI. Unmatched junction bases numbered 2, after V lost 4 bases and J lost 5 bases. CDR3 loop: CASSSQGRNTIYF. DNA for the CDR3: TGTGCCAGCAGTTCACAGGGGCGAAACACCATATATTTT.

The chain has TRBV6-6 and TRBJ1-5, with 7 bases identical to TRBD1. CDR3 length: 14 residues. Trimming cost V 6 bases and J 4 bases; bases outside gene matches: 6. The germline gives CDR1 MNHNY, CDR2 SVGAGI (reference sequence). CDR3 sequence reads: CASSLQGSNQPQHF. Here the CDR3 DNA reads TGTGCCAGCAGCCTACAGGGGAGTAATCAGCCCCAGCATTTT.

This clone showed up just a few times. This chain connects TRBV5-1 to TRBJ2-5, with a weak D call TRBD1 (7 bases). The CDR3 is 17 amino acids. The V gene lost 4 bases and the J gene lost 4 bases, with 23 bases spanning the gap. The V gene's germline CDR1 is SGHRS and CDR2 YFSETQ. The CDR3 DNA is TGCGCCAGCAGCGCTTTTTCCGGGACAGCCGGGGGAGAGACCCAGTACTTC. This sequence encodes CASSAFSGTAGGETQYF.

This chain connects TRBV19 to TRBJ2-3; 10 nucleotides line up with TRBD2. CDR1 is LNHDA, CDR2 SQIVND, per germline (reference sequence). This CDR3 has 14 amino acids. V shed 5 bases and J 6 bases; nucleotides not matched to a gene: 5. The CDR3 loop is CASSVSGRRDTQYF. Here the CDR3 DNA reads TGTGCCAGTAGTGTTAGCGGGAGGAGGGATACGCAGTATTTT.

The chain couples TRBV30 to TRBJ1-5; D is unclear. Deletions cut 0 bases from V and 3 bases from J, with 18 bases between. The length of the CDR3 is 17 residues. In germline, CDR1 is GTSNPN, CDR2 SVGIG (reference sequence). The DNA for the CDR3 is TGTGCCTGGAGTGTATCCTCTCGACTGCCCGACAATCAGCCCCAGCATTTT. Its translation: CAWSVSSRLPDNQPQHF.

In DNA, the CDR3 is TGTGCCAGCAGCCCCCAATCGCAGTACAATGAGCAGTTCTTC. This translates into CASSPQSQYNEQFF. The chain couples TRBV9 to TRBJ2-1, with D uncertain. This CDR3 has 14 amino acids. Germline V gene data show CDR1 as SGDLS and CDR2 as YYNGEE. Deletions cut 4 bases from V and 4 bases from J, with 12 bases between.

This sequence joins TRBV29-1 and TRBJ2-3; tentative D call: TRBD1 (8 bases). V lost 5 bases to trimming and J lost 2 bases, with 17 bases between them. The length of the CDR3 is 15 residues. Germline V gene sequence: CDR1 SQVTM, CDR2 ANQGSEA. The CDR3 coding sequence is TGCAGCGTTCGCCCCACAGGGGGGGCCACAGATACGCAGTATTTT. Its protein is CSVRPTGGATDTQYF.